The rows below give T cell receptor beta chains drawn from one sample of a study of T-cell reconstitution after alpha-beta-depleted transplantation in children. TCRdb ran MiXCR on the PCR reads and lists one entry per CDR3 protein. In the table there are about 270,000 distinct CDR3 sequences, approximately 9.6% of which are singletons. Source: PBMCs from the stem cell graft donor, taken from the stem cell graft. The receptors were gathered from a human donor who donated a stem cell graft to a child with SCID. CDR3s include the opening cysteine and the closing phenylalanine or tryptophan. The order of the fields is clone size, V gene, D gene, J gene, CDR3 protein, CDR3 DNA. A D gene is named only where the DNA matches it firmly. Clone sizes are given selectively: once, few, many, or a class where the clone is expanded.

>many|TRBV14|NA|TRBJ2-1
CASTNSDNEQFF
TGTGCCAGCACAAACAGTGACAATGAGCAGTTCTTC
>NA|TRBV5-5|NA|TRBJ1-5
CASSLAFGGIQPQHF
TGTGCCAGCAGCTTGGCCTTCGGGGGGATTCAGCCCCAGCATTTT
>many|TRBV25-1|NA|TRBJ2-7
CASNKGGYEQYF
TGTGCCAGCAACAAGGGGGGTTACGAGCAGTACTTC
>NA|TRBV12-3/TRBV12-4|NA|TRBJ2-1
CASSLARRINNEQFF
TGTGCCAGCAGTTTAGCGCGGCGGATAAACAATGAGCAGTTCTTC
>NA|TRBV5-1|NA|TRBJ2-3
CASSVEPGPPGWGDTQYF
TGCGCCAGCAGCGTGGAACCGGGACCGCCAGGTTGGGGTGATACGCAGTATTTT
>few|TRBV12-3/TRBV12-4|NA|TRBJ2-4
CASSIQNIQYF
TGTGCCAGCAGCATCCAGAACATTCAGTACTTC
>many|TRBV5-1|TRBD2|TRBJ2-1
CASSLVASGARNEQFF
TGCGCCAGCAGCTTGGTTGCTAGCGGGGCGCGAAATGAGCAGTTCTTC
>NA|TRBV5-1|NA|TRBJ1-1
CASSLGLNGREMNTEAFF
TGCGCCAGCAGCTTGGGGCTAAACGGCCGAGAGATGAACACTGAAGCTTTCTTT
>many|TRBV3-1|NA|TRBJ2-2
CASSPPGGQHTGELFF
TGTGCCAGCAGCCCACCGGGGGGACAGCACACCGGGGAGCTGTTTTTT
>many|TRBV5-1|NA|TRBJ2-5
CASSPRADTPGETQYF
TGCGCCAGCAGCCCCCGCGCGGACACTCCGGGAGAGACCCAGTACTTC
>NA|TRBV5-1|NA|TRBJ2-3
CASNLPHTQYF
TGCGCCAGCAACCTCCCCCATACGCAGTATTTT
>many|TRBV7-9|NA|TRBJ2-3
CASSSPASWTTDTQYF
TGTGCCAGCAGCTCCCCCGCATCCTGGACTACAGATACGCAGTATTTT
>few|TRBV18|NA|TRBJ2-3
CASSPPLGQKFTDTQYF
TGTGCCAGCTCACCACCGCTCGGACAGAAGTTCACAGATACGCAGTATTTT
>few|TRBV3-1|NA|TRBJ1-6
CASSQEGTGTYNSPLHF
TGTGCCAGCAGCCAAGAGGGTACCGGGACCTATAATTCACCCCTCCACTTT
>many|TRBV15|NA|TRBJ2-7
CATSTKPGRVSYEQYF
TGTGCCACCAGCACTAAACCGGGACGTGTCTCCTACGAGCAGTACTTC
>few|TRBV12-3/TRBV12-4|NA|TRBJ1-1
CASSSRGGVGTEAFF
TGTGCCAGCAGTTCCCGGGGGGGCGTGGGAACTGAAGCTTTCTTT
>few|TRBV6-1|TRBD1|TRBJ2-2
CASTTGTVFTGELFF
TGTGCCAGCACCACCGGGACAGTCTTCACCGGGGAGCTGTTTTTT
>few|TRBV12-3/TRBV12-4|NA|TRBJ2-2
CASSLKDFGTGELFF
TGTGCCAGCAGTTTAAAGGATTTTGGCACCGGGGAGCTGTTTTTT
>few|TRBV29-1|NA|TRBJ1-1
CSVERGPIAFF
TGCAGCGTTGAGAGGGGACCTATAGCTTTCTTT
>few|TRBV10-3|NA|TRBJ1-5
CAISGRGFGQPQHF
TGTGCCATCAGCGGCAGGGGATTTGGTCAGCCCCAGCATTTT
>many|TRBV7-9|TRBD2|TRBJ2-7
CASSLILAGYEQYF
TGTGCCAGCAGCTTAATTCTAGCGGGGTACGAGCAGTACTTC
>few|TRBV15|TRBD2|TRBJ2-5
CATSRPPRTSGKKGETQYF
TGTGCCACCAGCAGACCTCCTCGCACTAGCGGGAAGAAGGGGGAGACCCAGTACTTC
>NA|TRBV6-5|NA|TRBJ2-1
CASSYSGTGTLYNEQFF
TGTGCCAGCAGTTACTCGGGAACCGGGACACTATACAATGAGCAGTTCTTC
>few|TRBV20-1|NA|TRBJ1-2
CSASRGDSGYGYTF
TGCAGTGCTAGCCGTGGGGACTCGGGGTATGGCTACACCTTC
>many|TRBV6-1|TRBD1|TRBJ2-7
CASSRDRASYEQYF
TGTGCCAGCAGTCGGGACAGGGCGTCCTACGAGCAGTACTTC
>many|TRBV7-9|NA|TRBJ2-3
CASSWTADTQYF
TGTGCCAGCAGCTGGACCGCAGATACGCAGTATTTT
>few|TRBV5-1|NA|TRBJ2-7
CASSPQGTPYEQYF
TGCGCCAGCAGCCCACAGGGTACTCCCTACGAGCAGTACTTC
>NA|TRBV7-9|NA|TRBJ2-2
CASSLGEVHGELFF
TGTGCCAGCAGCTTGGGGGAAGTGCACGGGGAGCTGTTTTTT
>many|TRBV7-6|NA|TRBJ1-1
CASSPSRMETEAFF
TGTGCCAGCAGCCCGTCGCGGATGGAAACTGAAGCTTTCTTT
>few|TRBV5-1|TRBD1|TRBJ2-4
CASSPQTRDSNIQYF
TGCGCCAGCAGCCCACAAACCCGGGACAGCAACATTCAGTACTTC
>few|TRBV10-3|TRBD1|TRBJ1-5
CAISEFGWTGNSNQPQHF
TGTGCCATCAGTGAGTTTGGCTGGACAGGGAATAGCAATCAGCCCCAGCATTTT
>few|TRBV4-1|TRBD2|TRBJ2-3
CASSQLAGGVWDTQYF
TGCGCCAGCAGCCAGCTTGCGGGAGGGGTTTGGGATACGCAGTATTTT
>few|TRBV20-1|TRBD1|TRBJ2-7
CSARDPAGGVYEQYF
TGCAGTGCTAGAGATCCGGCAGGGGGCGTCTACGAGCAGTACTTC
>NA|TRBV3-1|TRBD2|TRBJ2-5
CASSQVVRTSGPETQYF
TGTGCCAGCAGCCAAGTCGTACGGACTAGCGGGCCGGAGACCCAGTACTTC
>many|TRBV20-1|TRBD2|TRBJ2-5
CSATSGETQYF
TGCAGTGCTACTAGCGGAGAGACCCAGTACTTC